The 5 T cell receptor beta chains below all came from one sample that was sequenced in a study of Graves' ophthalmopathy and Graves' hyperthyroidism. For repertoire sequencing, the TCR beta CDR3 regions were amplified from RNA transcripts. A first-round RT-PCR used HTBI primers, followed by a second-round multiplex PCR. TCRdb reanalysed the multiplex PCR reads using MiXCR and keeps one entry per CDR3 protein. Of 20,000 to 25,000 distinct CDR3 sequences listed, about 50% were seen once; the top ten hold around 6.2%. The sequencing input was peripheral blood. These receptors all come from an adult woman with stable Graves' hyperthyroidism.

In its sample, this clonotype ranks as medium-sized. The V and J genes are TRBV7-2 and TRBJ2-2; D is perhaps TRBD1 (6 bases). The germline V gene has CDR1 SGHTA and CDR2 FQGNSA. Deletions cut 6 bases from V and 4 bases from J, with 12 bases between. This CDR3 region has 14 residues. This chain's CDR3 is CASSLGHTTGELFF. CDR3 coding DNA: TGTGCCAGCAGTTTGGGACATACCACCGGGGAGCTGTTTTTT.

The table lists this clonotype with many counts. The CDR3 region has the DNA TGCGCCAGCAGCTGCACACAGGGGGACTTTTGCTCTGGGGCCAACGTCCTGACTTTC. This codes for CASSCTQGDFCSGANVLTF. The chain combines TRBV5-1 with TRBJ2-6; TRBD1 matches at 8 bases. The CDR3 covers 19 residues. V gave up 3 bases and J gave up 0 bases; unmatched junction bases: 11. Germline CDR1 and CDR2: SGHRS and YFSETQ.

This clonotype was picked up a small number of times. CDR3 in amino acids: CAISTGEGTEAFF. The CDR3 DNA is TGTGCCATCTCAACAGGGGAGGGCACTGAAGCTTTCTTT. The chain combines TRBV10-3 with TRBJ1-1, with 7 positions matching TRBD1. V shed 8 bases, J shed 4 bases, and the junction held 7 bases outside the gene matches. The CDR3 spans 13 residues. CDR1 ENHRY and CDR2 SYGVKD come from the germline V gene.

With regard to this clonotype: One junction end does not reproduce the germline sequence, and a read error may be involved. V is TRBV12-3 or TRBV12-4 and J is TRBJ2-2; D possibly matches TRBD1 or TRBD2 (5 bases each). The length of the CDR3 is 17 residues. The CDR3 DNA reads TGTGCCAGCAGTTTAGGGGTCAGCGTCCCGGACACCGGGGAGCTGTCTTTT. Translating gives CASSLGVSVPDTGELSF.

This chain links TRBV7-2 with TRBJ2-5; D uncertain. The germline CDR1 and CDR2 sequences are SGHTA and FQGNSA. The V end was cut by 1 base, the J end by 9 bases, with 6 bases between. CDR3 length: 11 amino acids. The CDR3 loop is CASSLGVAQYF. The CDR3 bases are TGTGCCAGCAGCTTAGGGGTGGCCCAGTACTTC.